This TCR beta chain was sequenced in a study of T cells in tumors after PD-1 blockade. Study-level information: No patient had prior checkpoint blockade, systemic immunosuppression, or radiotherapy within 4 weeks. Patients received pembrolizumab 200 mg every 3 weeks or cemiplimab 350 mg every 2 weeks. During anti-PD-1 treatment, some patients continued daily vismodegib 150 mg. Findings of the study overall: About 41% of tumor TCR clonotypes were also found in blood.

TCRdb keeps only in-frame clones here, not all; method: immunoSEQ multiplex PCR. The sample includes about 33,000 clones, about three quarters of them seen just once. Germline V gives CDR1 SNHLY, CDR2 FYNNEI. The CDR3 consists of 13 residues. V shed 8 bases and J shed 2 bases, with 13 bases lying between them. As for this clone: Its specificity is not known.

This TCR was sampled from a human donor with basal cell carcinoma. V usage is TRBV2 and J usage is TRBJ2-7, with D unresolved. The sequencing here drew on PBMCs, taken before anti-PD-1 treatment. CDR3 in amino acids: CASAPPTPYEQYF. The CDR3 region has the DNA TGTGCCAGCGCTCCTCCGACCCCCTACGAGCAGTACTTC.